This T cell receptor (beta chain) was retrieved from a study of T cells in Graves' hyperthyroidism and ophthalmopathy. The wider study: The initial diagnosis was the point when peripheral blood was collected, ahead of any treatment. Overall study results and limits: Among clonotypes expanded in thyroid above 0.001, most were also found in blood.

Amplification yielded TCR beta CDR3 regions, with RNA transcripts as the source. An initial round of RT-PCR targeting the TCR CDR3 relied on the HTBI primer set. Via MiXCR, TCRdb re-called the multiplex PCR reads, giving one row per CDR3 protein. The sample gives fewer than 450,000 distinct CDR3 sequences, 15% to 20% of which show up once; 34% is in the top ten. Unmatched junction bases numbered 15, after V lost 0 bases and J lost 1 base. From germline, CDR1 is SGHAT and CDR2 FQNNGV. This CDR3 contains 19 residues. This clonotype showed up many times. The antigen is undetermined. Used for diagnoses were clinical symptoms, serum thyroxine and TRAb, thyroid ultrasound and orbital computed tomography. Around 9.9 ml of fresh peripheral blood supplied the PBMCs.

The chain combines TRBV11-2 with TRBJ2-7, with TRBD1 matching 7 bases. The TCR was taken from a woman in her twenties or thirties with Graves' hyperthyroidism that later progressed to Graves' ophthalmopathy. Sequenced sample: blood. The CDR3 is CASSLDRPRTGTESYEQYF. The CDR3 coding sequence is TGTGCCAGCAGCTTAGATCGGCCTAGGACCGGGACAGAGTCCTACGAGCAGTACTTC. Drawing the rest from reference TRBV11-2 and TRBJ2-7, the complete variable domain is EAGVAQSPRYKIIEKRQSVAFWCNPISGHATLYWYQQILGQGPKLLIQFQNNGVVDDSQLPKDRFSAERLKGVDSTLKIQPAKLEDSAVYLCASSLDRPRTGTESYEQYFGPGTRLTVT.